Following are 15 T cell receptor beta chains from one sample sequenced in a study of blood T cell repertoires in COVID-19. The data were produced by immunoSEQ multiplex PCR, yet TCRdb's version contains in-frame clones alone and is incomplete. The sample shows about 100,000 clones, 70% to 90% of them seen only once. The sequencing input was peripheral blood. These receptors all come from a human donor in a cohort sampled during active COVID-19.

As concerns this clone: At one end, the junction sequence differs from germline, possibly due to a read error. The chain combines TRBV5-5 with TRBJ2-1, with D perhaps TRBD2 (6 bases). CDR1 SGHKS and CDR2 YYEKEE come from the germline V gene (reference sequence). The CDR3 is 13 residues long. The CDR3 reads CASSLAGREATVF. CDR3 DNA: TGTGCCAGCAGCTTGGCCGGCAGGGAGGCTACGGTCTTC. Variable domain in full (rest from reference TRBV5-5 and TRBJ2-1): DAGVTQSPTHLIKTRGQQVTLRCSPISGHKSVSWYQQVLGQGPQFIFQYYEKEERGRGNFPDRFSARQFPNYSSELNVNALLLGDSALYLCASSLAGREATVFGPGTRLTVL.

The V and J genes are TRBV5-1 and TRBJ2-2; 8 positions agree with TRBD2. Germline V gene data show CDR1 as SGHRS and CDR2 as YFSETQ. The V segment lost 0 bases and the J segment 5 bases; nucleotides outside the gene matches: 6. This CDR3 is built from 16 residues. The CDR3 bases are TGCGCCAGCAGCTTGGGGGCTAGCGGGTATACCGGGGAGCTGTTTTTT. This translates into CASSLGASGYTGELFF.

The CDR3 DNA follows: TGTGCCTCGGGTCTGAATGAAAAACTGTTTTTT. Translating it yields CASGLNEKLFF. The chain combines TRBV2 with TRBJ1-4; D is unresolved. Trimming took off 11 bases at V and 5 bases at J, with 9 bases between the two ends. The germline CDR1 and CDR2 sequences are SNHLY and FYNNEI. This CDR3 is 11 amino acids long.

The chain employs TRBV19 and TRBJ2-7, with D possibly TRBD2 on 6 matching bases. V lost 7 bases and J lost 0, with 13 bases in between. CDR1 and CDR2 (germline): LNHDA, SQIVND (reference sequence). The CDR3 extends over 14 amino acids. Here the CDR3 reads CASTRDSISYEQYF. For the CDR3, the DNA is TGTGCCAGTACCCGGGACTCAATCTCCTACGAGCAGTACTTC.

V gene TRBV6-2 or TRBV6-3 combines with J gene TRBJ1-1; tentatively, D is TRBD1 (6 bases). V lost 2 bases, J lost 0 bases, and 13 bases lay in between. CDR3 length equals 16 residues. Germline V gives CDR1 MNHEY, CDR2 SVGEGT. The CDR3 here is CASSYPWAGVNTEAFF. In nucleotides, the CDR3 is TGTGCCAGCAGTTACCCATGGGCAGGGGTGAACACTGAAGCTTTCTTT.

The chain links TRBV28 to TRBJ1-1, with 8 bases identical to TRBD1. Germline CDR1 MDHEN, CDR2 SYDVKM. V lost 6 bases and J lost 12; bases outside the gene matches: 9. This CDR3 has 12 amino acids. CDR3 DNA sequence: TGTGCCAGCAGACCGGACAGGGCAATGACTTTCTTT. Its protein product is CASRPDRAMTFF. Filled out from reference TRBV28 and TRBJ1-1, the complete variable domain reads DVKVTQSSRYLVKRTGEKVFLECVQDMDHENMFWYRQDPGLGLRLIYFSYDVKMKEKGDIPEGYSVSREKKERFSLILESASTNQTSMYLCASRPDRAMTFFGQGTRLTVV.

The chain combines TRBV20-1 with TRBJ2-7; 9 nucleotides match TRBD2. This CDR3 contains 13 residues. The germline gives CDR1 DFQATT, CDR2 SNEGSKA (reference sequence). J gave up 5 bases and V 3 bases, and 5 bases lay outside the gene matches. The CDR3 bases are TGCAGTGCTAGTAAAGCGGGAGGCGACGAGCAGTACTTC. This codes for CSASKAGGDEQYF.

The chain has TRBV28 and TRBJ2-7; 7 nucleotides agree with TRBD2. The germline V gene encodes CDR1 MDHEN and CDR2 SYDVKM. The CDR3 spans 13 residues. With 2 bases clipped from V and 4 bases from J, the junction kept 2 bases outside the gene matches. In nucleotides, the CDR3 is TGTGCCAGCAGTTTAGGGGGGGGGTACGAGCAGTACTTC. As protein: CASSLGGGYEQYF.

This CDR3 reads CATEQVNTGELFF. The DNA for the CDR3 is TGTGCGACCGAACAGGTGAACACCGGGGAGCTGTTTTTT. The genes are TRBV7-8 and TRBJ2-2; D is possibly TRBD1 (5 bases). The length of the CDR3 is 13 residues. The germline V gene has CDR1 SGHVS and CDR2 FQNEAQ.

This CDR3 reads CASGIDRGPLYF. The CDR3 bases are TGTGCTAGTGGTATAGACAGGGGGCCGCTGTATTTT. J is TRBJ2-3 and V is TRBV12-5; 10 bases line up with TRBD1. The CDR3 contains 12 residues. Germline V gives CDR1 LGHNT, CDR2 FRNRAP. The trim removed 5 bases at V and 14 bases at J, leaving 7 bases unmatched.

This clone was detected only once. The genes are TRBV7-9 and TRBJ2-7; 8 positions agree with TRBD2. The V segment lost 3 bases and the J segment 0 bases; nucleotides outside the gene matches: 10. The CDR3 extends over 17 amino acids. Germline V gene sequence: CDR1 SEHNR, CDR2 FQNEAQ (reference sequence). The CDR3 spells CASSFAAASGYSYEQYF. The CDR3, as DNA: TGTGCCAGCAGCTTTGCCGCAGCTAGCGGGTACTCCTACGAGCAGTACTTC.

The CDR3 is CASSSTGPYSGNTIYF. The CDR3 bases are TGCGCCAGCAGTTCCACAGGGCCCTACTCTGGAAACACCATATATTTT. V usage is TRBV5-1 and J usage is TRBJ1-3, with D maybe TRBD1 (6 bases). The germline gives CDR1 SGHRS, CDR2 YFSETQ. The CDR3 runs to 16 residues. The V gene lost 5 bases and the J gene lost 0 bases, with 15 bases spanning the gap.

This chain joins TRBV19 and TRBJ2-7; the match to TRBD1 covers 12 bases. The CDR3 runs 15 residues. The ends lost 1 base at V and 5 bases at J; junction bases unmatched: 3. The germline V gene encodes CDR1 LNHDA and CDR2 SQIVND (reference sequence). The CDR3 region has the DNA TGTGCCAGTAGTATAGGCCGGGACAGGGGGCACGAGCAGTACTTC. Encoded protein: CASSIGRDRGHEQYF. Drawing the rest from reference TRBV19 and TRBJ2-7, the complete variable domain is DGGITQSPKYLFRKEGQNVTLSCEQNLNHDAMYWYRQDPGQGLRLIYYSQIVNDFQKGDIAEGYSVSREKKESFPLTVTSAQKNPTAFYLCASSIGRDRGHEQYFGPGTRLTVT.

This clone occurred once. This chain links TRBV2 with TRBJ2-1, with 11 bases lining up with TRBD1. The trim removed 4 bases at V and 8 bases at J, leaving 22 bases unmatched. Germline-derived CDR1 and CDR2 are SNHLY and FYNNEI. This CDR3 region has 20 residues. CDR3 protein: CASSARGGLGDRGFKDEQFF. CDR3 coding DNA: TGTGCCAGCAGTGCCCGGGGAGGCCTCGGGGACAGGGGGTTCAAGGATGAGCAGTTCTTC.

This clone was found once. The chain uses TRBV28 and TRBJ2-6; possibly TRBD1 for D (5 bases). The CDR3 runs to 16 residues. V was cut by 3 bases and J by 2 bases, with 11 bases left in between. Germline V gene sequence: CDR1 MDHEN, CDR2 SYDVKM. The DNA of the CDR3 is TGTGCCAGCAGTTTTTCCCCAGGGACTGGGGCCAACGTCCTGACTTTC. Its translation is CASSFSPGTGANVLTF.